This note documents a single T cell receptor beta chain sequence. This record belongs to a study of PD-1 blockade in mismatch repair-deficient tumors. V lost 3 bases, J lost 0 bases, and 18 bases lay in between. The germline gives CDR1 MGHRA, CDR2 YSYEKL. The length of the CDR3 is 17 residues. Generated by immunoSEQ multiplex PCR, the TCRdb table keeps only in-frame clones and is missing some. Found here are some 27,000 clones, approximately 84% of them singletons; the top ten hold 2.5% to 3%. The starting material was PBMCs, obtained before pembrolizumab treatment. The genes are TRBV4-1 and TRBJ2-7; the D gene is possibly TRBD2 (6 bases). The TCR was taken from an adult with mismatch repair-deficient cancer. The CDR3 sequence is CASSHLKTTGDSYEQYF. The DNA for the CDR3 is TGCGCCAGCAGCCACTTGAAGACGACGGGGGACTCCTACGAGCAGTACTTC.